This TCR beta chain was observed in a study of shared clonotypes between healthy human individuals (dated by TCRdb to between 2020 and 2021). Broadly, across the study: A couple of women and a few men aged 18 to 49 years were included in the cohort. Per donor, three plates each were used for CD4 naive and CD4 memory, two for CD8 naive, and one for CD8 memory. Blood TCR repertoires of a handful of healthy adults were deeply sequenced to estimate repertoire size and the extent of clonotype sharing between individuals. To increase sequencing depth and limit assay-specific biases, different laboratories used diverse techniques to prepare libraries and sequence TCR repertoires. Between about 0.8 and 9 billion PBMCs per donor were obtained by leukapheresis. The research as a whole found: Only blood was sampled, and tissue TCR repertoires likely differ from those in blood. Even with the large sequencing depth, rarefaction of the sorted-subset datasets indicated that sequencing was incomplete. Approximately 5% of naive CD4, 3% to 3.5% of naive CD8, 2.3% of memory CD4, and approximately 0.39% of memory CD8 clonotypes were shared across four donors. Pairwise subsampling indicated that sequencing depth was expected to affect the degree of clonotype sharing among donors. Higher generation probabilities were observed for clonotypes shared by all four sorted-subset donors than for non-shared clonotypes. Naive subsets generally had larger estimated clonotype richness than memory subsets. The small number of donors limited the genetic and exposure-history diversity represented.

The CDR3 covers 15 residues, taking in both the cysteine and the phenylalanine. The entry retains the CDR3 DNA only, 45 bases that are in frame from base 1. CDR1 SEHNR and CDR2 FQNEAQ are derived from the germline V gene (reference sequence). V ends up 5 bases short and J 0 bases short, with an unmatched junction base count of 7. TCR CDR3 regions were amplified from genomic DNA by multiplex PCR using the deep immunoSEQ assay. Genomic DNA extracted from each cell subset was distributed evenly over all wells of several immunoSEQ 96-well plates, and each plate served as one replicate. For sorted subsets, each replicate PCR was loaded with approximately 200 ng genomic DNA, equivalent to approximately 33,000 T cell genomes. Purified libraries were measured with a Qubit 3.0 fluorometer, size-checked on a Bioanalyzer 2100, and measured again with the KAPA Library Quantification kit. A separate single-read 150-cycle Illumina NextSeq 550 flow cell was used to sequence each immunoSEQ 96-well plate. As for the authors' bioinformatics: Because the immunoSEQ output held only junctional sequences and lacked quality scores, the filtering could not match the filtering applied to full-length reads. Sequences were annotated with PyIR, a Python wrapper for IgBLAST v1.9, and V/J genes and CDR3 were assigned using IMGT germline references. Reads were removed for weak V/J assignments (E-value above 1e-6), missing CDR3, stop codons, out-of-frame junctions, or ambiguous translated residues. V3J clonotypes were defined as sequences sharing an identical inferred V gene, J gene, and CDR3 amino acid sequence. To compute the percentage overlap between repertoires, the number of shared unique clonotypes was divided by the size of the smaller repertoire. Richness of each repertoire was evaluated using RTK rarefaction, the Chao1 estimator, and Recon v2.1 estimates of unobserved clonotypes. OLGA was used to compute generation probabilities for all TCRbeta clonotypes that the gDNA method yielded from a few donors. TCRdb provides this immuneACCESS table in a form limited to in-frame rearrangements. Some clones are lacking; in checked studies, under half of them reflect an unresolved V gene, and why the rest are absent is not known. V and J calls and clone size are as listed in that table; D and trimming were resolved from the DNA. Across this sample there are some 2,100,000 clones, with approximately 95% seen only once. Over 0.1% of the sample rests with the top ten.

Healthy HIV-negative adults with no recently reported acute infections or vaccinations were included as donors. All donors were Caucasian adults living in Nashville, Tennessee, USA. CD4+ T cells were enriched through magnetic negative selection, after which naive cells were positively selected on CD45RA and the remaining negative fraction served as the memory subset. After blood collection by leukapheresis, PBMCs were isolated using Ficoll-Histopaque density gradient centrifugation and then cryopreserved in the vapor phase of liquid nitrogen. Analytical flow cytometry was used to check the purity and quantity of each magnetically sorted T cell population. Each sorted fraction had its genomic DNA isolated and then quantified by UV absorbance on a Nanodrop 2000c. With regard to this clone: Its antigen remains unidentified. No base quality values were provided; no much bigger clone lies one nucleotide off.

The clonotype comes from a man between 18 and 35 years old in good health. The chain was built from TRBV7-9 and TRBJ2-7, with 7 bases in between that match TRBD1. The sample consisted of naive CD4+ T cells sorted from blood. The intended sense of this specimen's cell subset or site label: CD45RA+ positively selected. CDR3 protein: CASSPGTVLSYEQYF. The DNA sequence reads TGTGCCAGCAGCCCCGGGACAGTTCTCTCCTACGAGCAGTACTTC.